One sample yielded the 21 T cell receptor beta chains listed below, sequenced in a study of PD-1 blockade in classical Hodgkin lymphoma. Method: immunoSEQ multiplex PCR; TCRdb's copy keeps in-frame clones and lacks some. This table holds approximately 99,000 clones, about 88% found once. Every one of the patients relapsed after autologous stem cell transplantation (brentuximab vedotin exposure was variable). Specimen: peripheral blood mononuclear cells (PBMCs), collected before the second cycle of nivolumab. The receptors here all came from a human donor with classical Hodgkin lymphoma.

The chain has TRBV28 and TRBJ1-2; D uncertain. Germline CDR1 and CDR2: MDHEN and SYDVKM. Trimming removed 3 bases from V and 4 bases from J, with 9 bases in between. The CDR3 loop spans 13 amino acids. CDR3 nucleotides: TGTGCCAGCAGTTTGGGTCAAAGCTATGGCTACACCTTC. It codes for CASSLGQSYGYTF.

The V call is TRBV28, the J call TRBJ2-7; D possibly matches TRBD1 or TRBD2 (5 bases each). The CDR3 is 15 amino acids. Trimming shortened V by 1 base and J by 3 bases, and 13 bases separated the two germline ends. CDR1 is MDHEN, CDR2 SYDVKM, per germline. The CDR3 DNA is TGTGCCAGCAGTTTATACCGGGACCGAGACTACGAGCAGTACTTC. Amino acids: CASSLYRDRDYEQYF.

In nucleotides, the CDR3 is TGTGCCAGCAGCTCCCCGGACAGCGTTAATGAAAAACTGTTTTTT. Translation gives CASSSPDSVNEKLFF. The chain joins TRBV5-4 to TRBJ1-4, with a tentative D call TRBD1 (6 bases). The germline V and J ends were trimmed by 3 bases and 4 bases, with 13 bases remaining between them. The CDR3 is 15 residues long. In germline, CDR1 is SGHNT, CDR2 YYREEE (reference sequence).

The chain recombines TRBV30 with TRBJ1-4; TRBD1 might be the D (6 bases). The CDR3 runs to 17 residues. V lost 3 bases to trimming and J lost 4 bases, with 21 bases between them. The germline V gene has CDR1 GTSNPN and CDR2 SVGIG (reference sequence). In nucleotides, the CDR3 is TGTGCCTGGAGGGTCCCGTCTGAACACAGGGTTAATGAAAAACTGTTTTTT. The encoded protein is CAWRVPSEHRVNEKLFF.

V is TRBV30 and J is TRBJ2-7; D is unclear. The CDR3 is 13 residues long. The ends were cut back, 3 bases at V and 6 bases at J, with 15 bases in the middle. Per germline, CDR1 GTSNPN and CDR2 SVGIG (reference sequence). The CDR3 reads CAWSVMPSGEQYF. The CDR3 DNA reads TGTGCCTGGAGCGTCATGCCGAGTGGCGAGCAGTACTTC.

This chain links TRBV7-2 with TRBJ1-3, with D maybe TRBD1 (6 bases). V was trimmed by 3 bases and J by 8 bases, leaving 14 bases between them. CDR3 size: 14 residues. Per the germline V gene, CDR1 is SGHTA and CDR2 is FQGNSA. The CDR3 bases are TGTGCCAGCAGCTTTTGGACAGAGTCACACACCATATATTTT. Its translation is CASSFWTESHTIYF.

The V and J genes are TRBV25-1 and TRBJ1-2; D is uncertain. The CDR3 contains 14 residues. V shed 2 bases and J shed 8 bases, with 15 bases lying between them. Germline CDR1 and CDR2: MGHDK and SYGVNS. Here the CDR3 DNA reads TGTGCCAGCAGTGAAATTGTCAGAGTGGAAGGCTACACCTTC. Protein sequence: CASSEIVRVEGYTF.

The chain joins TRBV28 to TRBJ2-7, with no clear D. The CDR3 is 13 residues long. From germline, CDR1 is MDHEN and CDR2 SYDVKM. V was clipped by 5 bases and J by 6 bases, with 14 bases between them. Here the CDR3 reads CASSKGLPGEQYF. The CDR3 DNA is TGTGCCAGCAGTAAAGGGTTACCGGGCGAGCAGTACTTC.

Here the CDR3 DNA reads TGTGCCAGCAGGGCTAGCGGAAACTACGAGCAGTACTTC. Protein: CASRASGNYEQYF. The chain joins TRBV6-1 to TRBJ2-7, with TRBD2 identical over 7 bases. Trimming took 6 bases from V and 3 from J; bases not matched to a gene: 5. Per germline, CDR1 MNHNS and CDR2 SASEGT. The CDR3 has 13 residues.

This clone was found once. The CDR3 bases are TGTGCCAGCAGCGACCCTGGGGCCCCAGATACGCAGTATTTT. Translating it yields CASSDPGAPDTQYF. The J gene is TRBJ2-3, the V gene TRBV11-2; TRBD1 might be the D (5 bases). Trimming took off 5 bases at V and 4 bases at J, with 13 bases between the two ends. Germline CDR1 SGHAT, CDR2 FQNNGV. CDR3 size: 14 residues.

The chain combines TRBV6-5 with TRBJ1-2; 7 bases align to TRBD1. There are 15 residues in the CDR3. Per germline, CDR1 MNHEY and CDR2 SVGAGI. V shed 0 bases, J shed 2 bases, and the junction held 3 bases outside the gene matches. The CDR3 here is CASSYSYRGNYGYTF. DNA of the CDR3: TGTGCCAGCAGTTACTCGTACAGGGGCAACTATGGCTACACCTTC.

The rearrangement uses TRBV19 and TRBJ2-1; maybe TRBD2 (6 bases). The CDR3 sequence is 17 residues long. The germline CDR1 and CDR2 sequences are LNHDA and SQIVND (reference sequence). V shed 5 bases and J shed 0 bases, with 17 bases lying between them. The CDR3 nucleotides are TGTGCCAGTAGTGGCCTAGCGTTAAACCCCTCCTACAATGAGCAGTTCTTC. Translating it yields CASSGLALNPSYNEQFF.

V and J are TRBV4-3 and TRBJ1-1; perhaps TRBD1 as D (5 bases). Germline V CDR1 and CDR2: LGHNA, YSLEER. The CDR3 length is 13 residues. Trimming cost V 4 bases and J 5 bases, with 11 bases left between them. The CDR3 DNA sequence: TGCGCCAGCAGCCTCGAGAGGGGAACTGAAGCTTTCTTT. Amino acids: CASSLERGTEAFF.

The chain couples TRBV4-1 to TRBJ1-4; D unresolved. Germline CDR1 reads MGHRA; CDR2 reads YSYEKL. With 1 base removed from V and 0 bases from J, the gap between germline ends came to 12 bases. CDR3 length: 17 residues. The CDR3 bases are TGCGCCAGCAGCCAAGCGGCCGGATATGCAACTAATGAAAAACTGTTTTTT. Protein sequence: CASSQAAGYATNEKLFF.

The chain has TRBV7-2 and TRBJ1-1; D is ambiguous. The CDR3 contains 13 residues. The germline V gene has CDR1 SGHTA and CDR2 FQGNSA. V was shortened by 6 bases and J by 1 base, with 9 bases between the two germline ends. CDR3 DNA: TGTGCCAGCAGGCGGAAGGGGAACACTGAAGCTTTCTTT. This translates into CASRRKGNTEAFF.

The V gene is TRBV15, the J gene TRBJ2-1, with D possibly being TRBD1 (5 bases). V was cut by 2 bases and J by 8 bases, with 10 bases left in between. The CDR3 has 13 amino acids. Germline values: CDR1 LNHNV, CDR2 YYDKDF (reference sequence). This CDR3 is CATSRQGRDEQFF. CDR3 sequence (DNA): TGTGCCACCAGCAGACAGGGTCGGGATGAGCAGTTCTTC.

J is TRBJ2-7 and V is TRBV4-1; TRBD2 matches at 9 bases. Germline V lookup: CDR1 MGHRA, CDR2 YSYEKL. The CDR3 is made up of 15 amino acids. The V gene end was trimmed by 4 bases and the J gene end by 1 base; junction bases not matched to a gene: 5. CDR3 residues: CASSPQTSGSYEQYF. The CDR3 region has the DNA TGCGCCAGCAGCCCACAGACTAGCGGTTCCTACGAGCAGTACTTC.

The chain joins TRBV6-5 to TRBJ1-1, with D hard to call. Germline CDR1 MNHEY, CDR2 SVGAGI. This CDR3 spans 11 amino acids. The ends were cut back, 6 bases at V and 10 bases at J, with 12 bases in the middle. The CDR3 loop reads CASSNSFGAFF. The CDR3 DNA follows: TGTGCCAGCAGCAACAGCTTCGGAGCTTTCTTT.

There are a few counts of this clone. The CDR3 region is CAISEVGQGDQPQHF. DNA of the CDR3: TGTGCCATCAGTGAGGTGGGACAGGGGGATCAGCCCCAGCATTTT. The chain combines TRBV10-3 with TRBJ1-5, with TRBD1 matching 11 bases. The germline gives CDR1 ENHRY, CDR2 SYGVKD. The CDR3 consists of 15 residues. V trimming: 2 bases; J trimming: 5 bases; junction bases outside the gene matches: 2.

This chain uses TRBV5-4 with TRBJ1-2; D may be TRBD1 (5 bases). The CDR3 totals 13 residues. The germline gives CDR1 SGHNT, CDR2 YYREEE (reference sequence). V was pared by 1 base and J by 5 bases, with 9 bases between. The DNA for the CDR3 is TGTGCCAGCAGCTTGTCGGGGGGGTATGGCTACACCTTC. Translated: CASSLSGGYGYTF.

This clone was picked up a small number of times. The chain couples TRBV5-4 to TRBJ1-2, with D hard to call. The CDR3 is 15 residues long. The V and J ends lost 0 bases and 7 bases respectively, with 16 bases between them. Germline values: CDR1 SGHNT, CDR2 YYREEE (reference sequence). The CDR3 protein is CASSLVVGGVSGYTF. DNA of the CDR3: TGTGCCAGCAGCTTGGTGGTTGGTGGTGTGTCTGGCTACACCTTC.